A single sample gave rise to the 10 T cell receptor beta chains below, sequenced in a study of OX40 agonist ivuxolimab in advanced cancers. Clones were read by immunoSEQ multiplex PCR, and TCRdb kept only the in-frame ones, dropping some. The sample lists roughly 92,000 clones, roughly four fifths occurring once. Source: CD4+ or CD8+ T cells sorted from blood, taken in a trial of the OX40 agonist ivuxolimab. The source of these receptors is an adult with an advanced solid tumor such as melanoma, head and neck, liver or kidney cancer.

J is TRBJ1-2 and V is TRBV7-2, with a possible D match to TRBD1 (6 bases). V lost 4 bases and J lost 8, with 11 bases in between. Germline V gene lookup returns CDR1 SGHTA and CDR2 FQGNSA. The CDR3 spans 12 residues. The CDR3 DNA is TGTGCCAGCAGCTGGGAGACAGGCGGCTACACCTTC. Its translation is CASSWETGGYTF.

The chain is built from TRBV15 and TRBJ2-3, with 7 bases aligning to TRBD2. From germline, CDR1 is LNHNV and CDR2 YYDKDF (reference sequence). The V gene end was trimmed by 3 bases and the J gene end by 2 bases; junction bases not matched to a gene: 5. This CDR3 spans 15 amino acids. This CDR3 reads CATSSRGGPTDTQYF. The CDR3 nucleotides are TGTGCCACCAGCAGTCGCGGGGGACCCACAGATACGCAGTATTTT.

V and J are TRBV7-2 and TRBJ2-3; 13 nucleotides line up with TRBD2. CDR3 length: 14 residues. Trimming removed 5 bases from V and 8 bases from J; junction bases left unmatched: 4. Germline CDR1 is SGHTA and CDR2 is FQGNSA. The CDR3: CASSPRLAGGTQYF. CDR3 coding DNA: TGTGCCAGCAGCCCTCGACTAGCGGGAGGTACGCAGTATTTT.

This chain joins TRBV7-6 and TRBJ2-7, with D tentatively TRBD1 (6 bases). With 5 bases removed from V and 4 bases from J, the gap between germline ends came to 21 bases. CDR1 SGHVS and CDR2 FNYEAQ come from the germline V gene. The CDR3 sequence is 16 residues long. CDR3 coding DNA: TGTGCCAGCAGCCGCGGACAGTCCGAACTAGGTTACGAGCAGTACTTC. Translation gives CASSRGQSELGYEQYF.

This chain joins TRBV27 and TRBJ1-6, with D possibly matching TRBD1 (6 bases). This CDR3 spans 15 amino acids. Germline V CDR1 and CDR2: MNHEY, SMNVEV (reference sequence). Trimming removed 2 bases at V and 9 bases at J, with 14 bases between. The CDR3 nucleotides are TGTGCCAGCAGTTTACTCCGGGACAAAATTTCACCCCTCCACTTT. Encoded protein: CASSLLRDKISPLHF.

The chain combines TRBV5-1 with TRBJ1-1, with unresolved D. The CDR3 is made up of 13 amino acids. V lost 1 base and J 2 bases, leaving 6 bases between the germline ends. CDR1 is SGHRS, CDR2 YFSETQ, per germline. The CDR3 is CASSLYANTEAFF. The DNA of the CDR3 is TGCGCCAGCAGCTTGTACGCTAACACTGAAGCTTTCTTT.

This chain connects TRBV21-1 to TRBJ1-5; the DNA was not compared with TRBD1, the D call given in the table. TRBV21-1 is a pseudogene segment. The CDR3 contains 20 residues. CDR3 sequence (DNA): TGTGCCAGCACCAGCTGCCGTCCTCAACCAAGGGGTAAGGGCAATCAGCCCCAGCATTTT. Protein sequence: CASTSCRPQPRGKGNQPQHF.

The V gene is TRBV15, the J gene TRBJ1-5, with 7 bases matching TRBD1. Trimming cost V 1 base and J 7 bases; bases outside gene matches: 13. Germline assignment: CDR1 LNHNV and CDR2 YYDKDF (reference sequence). CDR3 length equals 17 residues. CDR3 amino acids: CATSRGGQEHGGQPQHF. The CDR3 DNA follows: TGTGCCACCAGCAGAGGTGGACAGGAGCACGGTGGCCAGCCCCAGCATTTT.

J is TRBJ1-2 and V is TRBV9; no definite D call. V was cut by 0 bases and J by 3 bases, with 3 bases left in between. Germline CDR1 is SGDLS and CDR2 is YYNGEE. CDR3 size: 12 residues. This chain's CDR3 is CASSVEDYGYTF. DNA of the CDR3: TGTGCCAGCAGCGTAGAAGACTATGGCTACACCTTC.

The V gene is TRBV7-9, the J gene TRBJ2-2, with D possibly being TRBD1 (6 bases). This CDR3 region has 18 residues. V was trimmed by 5 bases and J by 0 bases, leaving 19 bases between them. Germline V lookup: CDR1 SEHNR, CDR2 FQNEAQ (reference sequence). CDR3 in DNA: TGTGCCAGCAGCCTACTCAGGGGAACCACCTCGAACACCGGGGAGCTGTTTTTT. Translated: CASSLLRGTTSNTGELFF.